This TCR beta chain was observed in a study of a mutant IDH1 vaccine in newly diagnosed glioma. V lost 8 bases, J lost 2 bases, and 8 bases lay in between. This CDR3 contains 11 residues. Germline CDR1 is GTSNPN and CDR2 is SVGIG (reference sequence). Note on this clone: The antigen is undetermined.

As for time point: week 5, during vaccination. The vaccine gave 300 ug of a 20-mer mutant IDH1 peptide subcutaneously per dose. The repertoire was sequenced with immunoSEQ multiplex PCR; TCRdb's copy has only in-frame clones and lacks some. The table lists about 12,000 clones, around 86% of them singletons, with 5% to 7% in the top ten. V usage is TRBV30 and J usage is TRBJ2-3; D is ambiguous. This sequence was found in a woman between 40 and 50 years old with glioma. Some clones in this sample may be carry-over from other donors' samples. The material sequenced was PBMCs, taken from a glioma patient whose treatment included an IDH1 peptide vaccine. The CDR3 loop reads CAAGLTDTQYF. The CDR3 bases are TGTGCCGCCGGCCTCACAGATACGCAGTATTTT. Using reference TRBV30 and TRBJ2-3 for the parts outside the CDR3, the full variable domain is SQTIHQWPATLVQPVGSPLSLECTVEGTSNPNLYWYRQAAGRGLQLLFYSVGIGQISSEVPQNLSASRPQDRQFILSSKKLLLSDSGFYLCAAGLTDTQYFGPGTRLTVL.